Listed below are T cell receptor beta chains from one sample, sequenced in a study of shared clonotypes between healthy human individuals. This table comes from immunoSEQ multiplex PCR, and its TCRdb copy is limited to in-frame clones, with some not included. The data show about 980,000 clones, with 60% to 85% seen just once and about 1.5% held by the top ten. The sample comprised memory CD4+ T cells sorted from blood. These receptor sequences come from a man aged 18 to 35 in good health. The CDR3 runs from the conserved cysteine through the conserved F or W. Each record gives: J gene, clone size, V gene, D gene, CDR3 DNA, CDR3 protein. The D gene is left open where the match is weak. The size of a clone is reported for some rows only, either as once, few or many, or as a class for expanded clones.

j_call: TRBJ1-2
clone_size: NA
v_call: TRBV18
d_call: NA
cdr3_nt: TGTGCCAGCTCACCGGGCGACAGACGAGAGGATTATGGCTACACCTTC
cdr3_aa: CASSPGDRREDYGYTF

j_call: TRBJ1-2
clone_size: few
v_call: TRBV5-6
d_call: NA
cdr3_nt: TGTGCCAGCAATTTTGGGGCCATTTTCAACTATGGCTACACCTTC
cdr3_aa: CASNFGAIFNYGYTF

j_call: TRBJ1-5
clone_size: few
v_call: TRBV19
d_call: TRBD1
cdr3_nt: TGTGCCAGTAGTATCGGACAGGGGATGGGTCAGCCCCAGCATTTT
cdr3_aa: CASSIGQGMGQPQHF

j_call: TRBJ1-4
clone_size: NA
v_call: TRBV19
d_call: NA
cdr3_nt: TGTGCCACAAAGGTCGTACAGGGAGTTTATGAAAAACTGTTTTTT
cdr3_aa: CATKVVQGVYEKLFF

j_call: TRBJ2-3
clone_size: NA
v_call: TRBV29-1
d_call: TRBD2
cdr3_nt: TGCAGCGCCACCGGGACTAGCGGGGGACGCACAGATACGCAGTATTTT
cdr3_aa: CSATGTSGGRTDTQYF

j_call: TRBJ2-3
clone_size: NA
v_call: TRBV10-3
d_call: NA
cdr3_nt: TGTGCCATCAGTACTCCGGATACGCAGTATTTT
cdr3_aa: CAISTPDTQYF

j_call: TRBJ2-5
clone_size: NA
v_call: TRBV11-2
d_call: TRBD2
cdr3_nt: TGTGCCAGCGCCACAGGGCATAGCGGGGGGGCCGGGGAGACCCAGTACTTC
cdr3_aa: CASATGHSGGAGETQYF

j_call: TRBJ1-1
clone_size: NA
v_call: TRBV7-6
d_call: TRBD1
cdr3_nt: TGTGCCAGCAGCTCAAGAGGGGGCAGACTGAACACTGAAGCTTTCTTT
cdr3_aa: CASSSRGGRLNTEAFF

j_call: TRBJ1-5
clone_size: NA
v_call: TRBV2
d_call: NA
cdr3_nt: TGTGCCAGCAGGGAAGGGCCTTCGGGCAATCAGCCCCAGCATTTT
cdr3_aa: CASREGPSGNQPQHF

j_call: TRBJ2-7
clone_size: NA
v_call: TRBV18
d_call: NA
cdr3_nt: TGTGCCAGCTCACCCAATACCGGGGGCTACGAGCAGTACTTC
cdr3_aa: CASSPNTGGYEQYF

j_call: TRBJ2-2
clone_size: NA
v_call: TRBV5-1
d_call: NA
cdr3_nt: TGCGCCAGCAGCTTGGATCCGTCTGGGGAGCTGTTTTTT
cdr3_aa: CASSLDPSGELFF

j_call: TRBJ2-3
clone_size: once
v_call: TRBV5-1
d_call: NA
cdr3_nt: TGCGCCAGCAGCTTGGTCCCCGGGGAAACAGATACGCAGTATTTT
cdr3_aa: CASSLVPGETDTQYF

j_call: TRBJ1-2
clone_size: NA
v_call: TRBV5-1
d_call: NA
cdr3_nt: TGCGCCAGCAGCCCCGGGACGGGCAACTATGGCTACACCTTC
cdr3_aa: CASSPGTGNYGYTF

j_call: TRBJ1-6
clone_size: NA
v_call: TRBV19
d_call: TRBD1
cdr3_nt: TGTGCCAGTAGTATCCGGGACAGGAGCTCCTATAATTCACCCCTCCACTTT
cdr3_aa: CASSIRDRSSYNSPLHF

j_call: TRBJ2-5
clone_size: NA
v_call: TRBV10-3
d_call: TRBD2
cdr3_nt: TGTGCCATCAGTCGAGCGGGGGCTCAAGAGACCCAGTACTTC
cdr3_aa: CAISRAGAQETQYF

j_call: TRBJ1-1
clone_size: NA
v_call: TRBV6-6
d_call: NA
cdr3_nt: TGTGCCATCAAAGGACGGACGAACACTGAAGCTTTCTTT
cdr3_aa: CAIKGRTNTEAFF

j_call: TRBJ1-2
clone_size: NA
v_call: TRBV9
d_call: TRBD1
cdr3_nt: TGTGCCAGCAGCGACACAGGGGGTATTCGTGGTGGCTACACCTTC
cdr3_aa: CASSDTGGIRGGYTF

j_call: TRBJ1-6
clone_size: NA
v_call: TRBV19
d_call: NA
cdr3_nt: TGTGCCAGTACCAAAGGCAGGGACAATTCACCCCTCCACTTT
cdr3_aa: CASTKGRDNSPLHF

j_call: TRBJ2-7
clone_size: NA
v_call: TRBV19
d_call: TRBD2
cdr3_nt: TGTGCCAGTAGTTTGGGATTCCGCAGCGGGAGGAGGTCCTACGAGCAGTACTTC
cdr3_aa: CASSLGFRSGRRSYEQYF

j_call: TRBJ1-2
clone_size: few
v_call: TRBV5-4
d_call: TRBD1
cdr3_nt: TGTGCCAGCAGCTTTGACAGGGTGGGTGGCTACACCTTC
cdr3_aa: CASSFDRVGGYTF